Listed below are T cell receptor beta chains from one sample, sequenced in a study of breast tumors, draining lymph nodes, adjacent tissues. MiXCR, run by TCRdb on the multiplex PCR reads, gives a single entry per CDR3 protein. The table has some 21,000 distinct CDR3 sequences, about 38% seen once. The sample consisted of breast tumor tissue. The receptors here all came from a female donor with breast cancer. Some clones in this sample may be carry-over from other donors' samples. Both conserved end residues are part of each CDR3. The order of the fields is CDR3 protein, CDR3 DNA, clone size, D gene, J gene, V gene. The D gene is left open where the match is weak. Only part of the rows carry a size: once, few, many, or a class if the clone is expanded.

CDR3: CASSVLGQGNYNEQFF
DNA: TGTGCCAGCAGCGTCCTGGGACAGGGGAACTACAATGAGCAGTTCTTC
size: .
D: TRBD1
J: TRBJ2-1
V: TRBV9

CDR3: CASSPSGTSGSYEQYF
DNA: TGTGCCAGCAGCCCCTCCGGGACTAGCGGTTCCTACGAGCAGTACTTC
size: .
D: TRBD2
J: TRBJ2-7
V: TRBV7-2

CDR3: CSARAGGRVFEQYF
DNA: TGCAGTGCTAGAGCGGGAGGCAGGGTCTTCGAGCAGTACTTC
size: few
D: TRBD2
J: TRBJ2-7
V: TRBV20-1

CDR3: CASSPGVYGYTF
DNA: TGTGCCAGCAGCCCCGGGGTCTATGGCTACACCTTC
size: .
D: .
J: TRBJ1-2
V: TRBV2

CDR3: CASSFVAGLQETQYF
DNA: TGCGCCAGCAGCTTCGTTGCGGGACTCCAAGAGACCCAGTACTTC
size: .
D: .
J: TRBJ2-5
V: TRBV5-1

CDR3: CASSATGGSGANVLTF
DNA: TGTGCCAGCAGTGCTACAGGGGGCTCTGGGGCCAACGTCCTGACTTTC
size: few
D: TRBD1
J: TRBJ2-6
V: TRBV6-1

CDR3: CASSLPGLAGRSSYEQYF
DNA: TGTGCCAGCAGCTTACCCGGACTAGCGGGAAGGAGCTCCTACGAGCAGTACTTC
size: .
D: TRBD2
J: TRBJ2-7
V: TRBV7-2

CDR3: CASSELVGDGYTF
DNA: TGTGCCAGCAGTGAATTGGTGGGGGATGGCTACACCTTC
size: many
D: .
J: TRBJ1-2
V: TRBV2

CDR3: CSARSPAGGSNEQFF
DNA: TGCAGTGCTAGATCTCCAGCGGGAGGGAGCAATGAGCAGTTCTTC
size: many
D: TRBD2
J: TRBJ2-1
V: TRBV20-1

CDR3: CASSLGPNHNNEQFF
DNA: TGTGCCAGCAGCTTAGGGCCCAACCACAACAATGAGCAGTTCTTC
size: many
D: .
J: TRBJ2-1
V: TRBV13

CDR3: CASSTGLAGGFAGTDTQYF
DNA: TGTGCCAGCAGCACAGGACTAGCGGGAGGGTTCGCGGGCACAGATACGCAGTATTTT
size: many
D: TRBD2
J: TRBJ2-3
V: TRBV4-2

CDR3: CASGQSGSSYEQYF
DNA: TGTGCCAGCGGCCAATCGGGGTCCTCCTACGAGCAGTACTTC
size: many
D: .
J: TRBJ2-7
V: TRBV12-3/TRBV12-4

CDR3: CASSLSRGANEQFF
DNA: TGTGCCAGCAGCTTAAGCCGGGGGGCGAATGAGCAGTTCTTC
size: .
D: .
J: TRBJ2-1
V: TRBV7-3

CDR3: CASSVGVGSSYNEQFF
DNA: TGTGCCAGCAGCGTAGGGGTCGGGAGCTCCTACAATGAGCAGTTCTTC
size: .
D: .
J: TRBJ2-1
V: TRBV9

CDR3: CASSLVWGKTYGYTF
DNA: TGTGCCAGCAGCTTGGTGTGGGGGAAAACCTATGGCTACACCTTC
size: many
D: .
J: TRBJ1-2
V: TRBV5-6

CDR3: CASSFQAAETQYF
DNA: TGTGCTAGCAGCTTCCAGGCAGCAGAGACCCAGTACTTC
size: .
D: .
J: TRBJ2-5
V: TRBV7-7